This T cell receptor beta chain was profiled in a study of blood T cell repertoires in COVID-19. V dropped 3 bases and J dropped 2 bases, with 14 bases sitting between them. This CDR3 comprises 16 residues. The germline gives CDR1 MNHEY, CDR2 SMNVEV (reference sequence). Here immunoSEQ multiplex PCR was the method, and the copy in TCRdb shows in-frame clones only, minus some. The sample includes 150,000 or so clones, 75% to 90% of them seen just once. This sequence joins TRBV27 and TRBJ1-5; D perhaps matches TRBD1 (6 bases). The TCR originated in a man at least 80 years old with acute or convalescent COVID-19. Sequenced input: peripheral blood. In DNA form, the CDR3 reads TGTGCCAGCAGTTTTGCGGGGGCAGGTCGCAATCAGCCCCAGCATTTT. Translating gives CASSFAGAGRNQPQHF.